Below, 25 T cell receptor beta chains from the same sample are listed, as sequenced in a study of T cell changes during pregnancy in multiple sclerosis. The data were produced by immunoSEQ multiplex PCR, yet TCRdb's version contains in-frame clones alone and is incomplete. The repertoire consists of approximately 60,000 clones, with 93% occurring once and the leading ten covering 0.36%. The specimen comprised CD4+ T cells from peripheral blood mononuclear cells, sampled before pregnancy. The source is a female donor with multiple sclerosis, enrolled in a pregnancy study.

The chain recombines TRBV11-1 with TRBJ2-5, with TRBD2 matching over 13 bases. This CDR3 contains 19 residues. CDR1 is SGHAT, CDR2 FQDESV, per germline (reference sequence). Trimming took 3 bases from V and 4 from J; bases not matched to a gene: 14. CDR3 nucleotides: TGTGCCAGCAGCTTGGGGTCGAGACTAGCGGGAGGCGAGGCAGAGACCCAGTACTTC. Translated, it gives CASSLGSRLAGGEAETQYF.

The DNA of the CDR3 is TGTGCCAGCAGCAAAGACAGACTAGAGGCAGATACGCAGTATTTT. It codes for CASSKDRLEADTQYF. The J gene is TRBJ2-3, the V gene TRBV21-1; TRBD2, as called in the table, went unchecked against the DNA. TRBV21-1 is listed as a pseudogene. This CDR3 region has 15 residues.

The rearrangement links TRBV7-6 to TRBJ2-5; TRBD2 matches at 15 bases. The CDR3 totals 18 residues. V lost 1 base to trimming and J lost 4 bases; unmatched junction nucleotides: 7. Germline V gives CDR1 SGHVS, CDR2 FNYEAQ. The DNA for the CDR3 is TGTGCCAGCAGCTTAGGAGGACTAGCGGGAGGGAAGGGAGAGACCCAGTACTTC. Translating gives CASSLGGLAGGKGETQYF.

The rearrangement links TRBV7-9 to TRBJ1-3; a possible D gene is TRBD1 (6 bases). Germline-derived CDR1 and CDR2 are SEHNR and FQNEAQ (reference sequence). Between the trimmed V and J ends, which lost 4 bases and 9 bases, there was a span of 16 bases. The length of the CDR3 is 14 residues. CDR3 residues: CASSYTGTRGTIYF. In DNA form, the CDR3 reads TGTGCCAGCAGCTATACAGGGACCCGGGGCACCATATATTTT.

This chain connects TRBV5-8 to TRBJ2-3; 9 bases line up with TRBD2. The germline CDR1 and CDR2 sequences are SGHTS and YDEGEE. The V and J ends lost 0 bases and 3 bases, in that order; junction bases with no gene match: 8. This CDR3 is built from 17 residues. The CDR3 protein is CASSLAQGGRATDTQYF. The CDR3 DNA is TGTGCCAGCAGCTTGGCGCAGGGCGGGAGGGCAACAGATACGCAGTATTTT.

The chain recombines TRBV5-1 with TRBJ2-7; the D is unclear. V was trimmed by 3 bases and J by 7 bases, leaving 11 bases between them. CDR1 and CDR2 from the germline V gene are SGHRS and YFSETQ. CDR3 size: 12 residues. The CDR3 protein is CASSSNFGEQYF. In nucleotides, the CDR3 is TGCGCCAGCAGCTCGAACTTCGGGGAGCAGTACTTC.

On this clone itself: The junction and the germline gene differ at one end; a read error may be behind it. The chain joins TRBV7-7 to TRBJ2-1; D might be TRBD2 (6 bases). CDR1 and CDR2 from the germline V gene are SSHAT and FNYEAQ (reference sequence). The CDR3 extends over 16 amino acids. CDR3 region: CASSFITGSPDNEQFF. The CDR3 bases are TGTGCTAGCAGCTTTATAACCGGGAGTCCTGACAATGAGCAGTTCTTC.

This clone has more than one count but fewer than ten. The chain links TRBV4-2 to TRBJ2-1, with TRBD2 identical over 10 bases. V lost 2 bases and J lost 7; bases outside the gene matches: 5. The CDR3 has 15 amino acids. In germline, CDR1 is LGHNA, CDR2 YNFKEQ. This chain's CDR3 is CASSQTSGIKNEQFF. The CDR3 nucleotides are TGTGCCAGCAGCCAAACTAGCGGGATAAAGAATGAGCAGTTCTTC.

The genes are TRBV6-5 and TRBJ2-7, with 9 bases fitting TRBD1. Germline CDR1 is MNHEY and CDR2 is SVGAGI. Losses at the gene ends were 0 bases for V and 1 base for J; bases not matched to a gene: 4. The CDR3 runs 16 residues. The CDR3 sequence is CASSYSGDRVSYEQYF. For the CDR3, the DNA is TGTGCCAGCAGTTACTCGGGGGACAGGGTGTCCTACGAGCAGTACTTC.

The chain uses TRBV19 and TRBJ1-1; no clear D. The V gene lost 7 bases and the J gene lost 0 bases, with 3 bases spanning the gap. Germline V CDR1 and CDR2: LNHDA, SQIVND (reference sequence). The CDR3 loop spans 11 amino acids. The CDR3 DNA follows: TGTGCCAGTATCGTGAACACTGAAGCTTTCTTT. It yields the protein CASIVNTEAFF.

This chain connects TRBV9 to TRBJ2-3; no firm D call. The germline V gene encodes CDR1 SGDLS and CDR2 YYNGEE. V was cut by 4 bases and J by 1 base, with 13 bases left in between. The CDR3 covers 15 residues. CDR3 DNA: TGTGCCAGCAGCTCTAGAGCCGGAGGCACAGATACGCAGTATTTT. Its protein product is CASSSRAGGTDTQYF.

The rearrangement links TRBV4-3 to TRBJ2-2; D ambiguous. Germline V gene sequence: CDR1 LGHNA, CDR2 YSLEER. Trimming shortened V by 1 base and J by 0 bases, and 15 bases separated the two germline ends. The CDR3 runs to 18 residues. CDR3 coding DNA: TGCGCCAGCAGCCAAGGTGTCGGCGGATCCGCGAACACCGGGGAGCTGTTTTTT. Translating it yields CASSQGVGGSANTGELFF.

This clone was detected a few times. The chain combines TRBV5-1 with TRBJ2-2; D might be TRBD1 (5 bases). The CDR3 sequence is 13 residues long. The V end lost 4 bases, the J end lost 3 bases, and 7 bases lay between the germline ends. Germline V gives CDR1 SGHRS, CDR2 YFSETQ. DNA of the CDR3: TGCGCCAGCAGCGTAGGGGACACCGGGGAGCTGTTTTTT. It is translated as CASSVGDTGELFF.

Only one count was recorded for this clone. The genes are TRBV7-2 and TRBJ2-1; D perhaps matches TRBD1 (5 bases). The CDR3 contains 15 residues. V was cut by 5 bases and J by 0 bases, with 11 bases left in between. Per germline, CDR1 SGHTA and CDR2 FQGNSA. This CDR3 is CASSTGDSSYNEQFF. The CDR3 coding sequence is TGTGCCAGCAGCACAGGTGACAGCTCCTACAATGAGCAGTTCTTC.

The chain has TRBV4-3 and TRBJ2-7; no firm D call. V shed 4 bases and J shed 6 bases, with 16 bases lying between them. Germline V lookup: CDR1 LGHNA, CDR2 YSLEER. There are 14 residues in the CDR3. This CDR3 is CASSLRSHLGEQYF. CDR3 DNA: TGCGCCAGCAGCCTCCGGTCCCACCTCGGCGAGCAGTACTTC.

This chain links TRBV7-2 with TRBJ1-2; possible D gene TRBD1, 5 bases. The V end lost 6 bases, the J end lost 4 bases, and 24 bases lay between the germline ends. Looked up from germline, CDR1 is SGHTA and CDR2 is FQGNSA. This CDR3 has 17 residues. Here the CDR3 DNA reads TGTGCCAGCAGTCCACGTAACCCTTTGGGGCAGACCTATGGCTACACCTTC. It yields the protein CASSPRNPLGQTYGYTF.

This chain connects TRBV4-3 to TRBJ2-1; maybe TRBD2 (6 bases). Germline V gene data show CDR1 as LGHNA and CDR2 as YSLEER. The CDR3 is 15 amino acids. V lost 0 bases, J lost 5 bases, and 11 bases lay in between. The CDR3 DNA reads as TGCGCCAGCAGCCAAGATCTGGAGGGAAACAATGAGCAGTTCTTC. Residues: CASSQDLEGNNEQFF.

The rearrangement links TRBV6-1 to TRBJ1-4; D might be TRBD1 (5 bases). The length of the CDR3 is 15 residues. CDR1 and CDR2 (germline): MNHNS, SASEGT. V gave up 7 bases and J gave up 8 bases, with 20 bases separating them. The CDR3 loop is CASMGRGKVREKLFF. The CDR3 nucleotides are TGTGCCAGCATGGGAAGGGGAAAAGTTCGGGAAAAACTGTTTTTT.

This clone came up once. This sequence joins TRBV28 and TRBJ2-5; possible D gene TRBD1, 6 bases. V lost 9 bases and J lost 5, with 16 bases in between. The CDR3 has 13 amino acids. Germline CDR1 MDHEN, CDR2 SYDVKM. The DNA of the CDR3 is TGTGCCAGTCGCCTTGGGGGCGGGGAGACCCAGTACTTC. Amino acid sequence: CASRLGGGETQYF.

J is TRBJ1-2 and V is TRBV5-1; 7 nucleotides align to TRBD1. The CDR3 sequence is 16 residues long. CDR1 is SGHRS, CDR2 YFSETQ, per germline. V lost 0 bases and J lost 3; bases outside the gene matches: 8. The CDR3 coding sequence is TGCGCCAGCAGCTTGGTGGCCACGCAGGGGGACTATGGCTACACCTTC. Residues: CASSLVATQGDYGYTF.

V gene TRBV6-1 combines with J gene TRBJ1-2; possible D gene TRBD1, 5 bases. V lost 8 bases, J lost 8 bases, and 18 bases lay in between. The CDR3 is 13 residues long. Germline assignment: CDR1 MNHNS and CDR2 SASEGT. In DNA, the CDR3 is TGTGCCAGCCTCGGGGGGAGTGTAACCGGCTACACCTTC. Amino acid sequence: CASLGGSVTGYTF.

The chain employs TRBV7-2 and TRBJ2-7; D may be TRBD2 (5 bases). Looked up from germline, CDR1 is SGHTA and CDR2 is FQGNSA. The V gene lost 4 bases and the J gene lost 4 bases, with 20 bases spanning the gap. The CDR3 contains 16 residues. CDR3 DNA: TGTGCCAGCAGCTCTACTGGGAGTCCCAGCCTTTACGAGCAGTACTTC. Translation gives CASSSTGSPSLYEQYF. The complete variable domain, with remaining parts taken from reference TRBV7-2 and TRBJ2-7, reads GAGVSQSPSNKVTEKGKDVELRCDPISGHTALYWYRQSLGQGLEFLIYFQGNSAPDKSGLPSDRFSAERTGGSVSTLTIQRTQQEDSAVYLCASSSTGSPSLYEQYFGPGTRLTVT.

The genes are TRBV30 and TRBJ1-1; TRBD1 aligns across 9 bases. The V gene end was trimmed by 1 base and the J gene end by 0 bases; junction bases not matched to a gene: 6. Germline V lookup: CDR1 GTSNPN, CDR2 SVGIG (reference sequence). The length of the CDR3 is 16 residues. Written as DNA, the CDR3 is TGTGCCTGGAGTGGCGACAGGGGGTTGATGAACACTGAAGCTTTCTTT. It encodes CAWSGDRGLMNTEAFF. Based on the CDR3 plus reference TRBV30 and TRBJ1-1, the full variable domain is SQTIHQWPATLVQPVGSPLSLECTVEGTSNPNLYWYRQAAGRGLQLLFYSVGIGQISSEVPQNLSASRPQDRQFILSSKKLLLSDSGFYLCAWSGDRGLMNTEAFFGQGTRLTVV.

This clone has just one count. V is TRBV18 and J is TRBJ2-7; the D gene is possibly TRBD2 (6 bases). Germline CDR1 and CDR2: KGHSH and LQKENI. V was shortened by 6 bases and J by 5 bases, with 17 bases between the two germline ends. CDR3 size: 14 residues. The CDR3 DNA reads as TGTGCCAGCTCCCCTAGCGCCGCTTCCGACGAGCAGTACTTC. Amino acids: CASSPSAASDEQYF. Supplemented by reference TRBV18 and TRBJ2-7, the full variable domain reads NAGVMQNPRHLVRRRGQEARLRCSPMKGHSHVYWYRQLPEEGLKFMVYLQKENIIDESGMPKERFSAEFPKEGPSILRIQQVVRGDSAAYFCASSPSAASDEQYFGPGTRLTVT.

The J gene is TRBJ2-3, the V gene TRBV7-9, with 8 bases fitting TRBD2. CDR3 length: 14 amino acids. The J segment lost 3 bases and the V segment lost 3 bases, leaving 2 bases of the junction unmatched. The germline V gene encodes CDR1 SEHNR and CDR2 FQNEAQ (reference sequence). As DNA, the CDR3 is TGTGCCAGCAGCTTGACTAGCGCTACAGATACGCAGTATTTT. Amino acids: CASSLTSATDTQYF.